Listed below are T cell receptor beta chains from one sample, sequenced in a study of T cells in Graves' hyperthyroidism and ophthalmopathy. TCRdb reprocessed the multiplex PCR reads via MiXCR and lists one record per CDR3 protein. Found here are roughly 100,000 distinct CDR3 sequences, around 50% of them singletons; the top ten hold about 28%. Sequencing was carried out using blood. These receptors originate from a man aged 35 to 55 with Graves' hyperthyroidism. Both conserved end residues are part of each CDR3. A D gene is named only where the DNA matches it firmly. Expanded clones get a size class; other rows say once, few or many, or leave the size out.

clone size: few; V gene: TRBV12-3/TRBV12-4; D gene: TRBD1; J gene: TRBJ1-1; CDR3 DNA: TGTGCCAGCAGTGCCGGGACAGGGGGGATAGGGAACACTGAAGCTTTCTTT; CDR3 protein: CASSAGTGGIGNTEAFF
clone size: -; V gene: TRBV7-9; D gene: -; J gene: TRBJ2-1; CDR3 DNA: TGTGCCAGCAGCCCCTCCGGAGGGGGCAATGAGCAGTTCTTC; CDR3 protein: CASSPSGGGNEQFF
clone size: many; V gene: TRBV11-3; D gene: -; J gene: TRBJ1-1; CDR3 DNA: TGTGCCAGCAGTTCCCCGGGGGCAGTGAACACTGAAGCTTTCTTT; CDR3 protein: CASSSPGAVNTEAFF
clone size: few; V gene: TRBV6-6; D gene: -; J gene: TRBJ1-3; CDR3 DNA: TGTGCCAGCAGTCCTCAGGGGCCTGGAAACACCATATATTTT; CDR3 protein: CASSPQGPGNTIYF
clone size: -; V gene: TRBV14; D gene: -; J gene: TRBJ2-7; CDR3 DNA: TGTGCCAGCAGCCCGGGACCATACGAGCAGTACTTC; CDR3 protein: CASSPGPYEQYF
clone size: many; V gene: TRBV19; D gene: TRBD1; J gene: TRBJ1-1; CDR3 DNA: TGTGCCAGTAGTTTCGACAGGGGCACTGAAGCTTTCTTT; CDR3 protein: CASSFDRGTEAFF
clone size: many; V gene: TRBV6-6; D gene: -; J gene: TRBJ2-2; CDR3 DNA: TGTGCCAGCAGTTACTCGAGTGTCACCGGGGAGCTGTTTTTT; CDR3 protein: CASSYSSVTGELFF
clone size: few; V gene: TRBV5-1; D gene: TRBD1; J gene: TRBJ2-2; CDR3 DNA: TGCGCCTGCCGGGACAGGCGTACCCTGAGCATGGACCCCACGAACACCGGGGAGCTGTTTTTT; CDR3 protein: CACRDRRTLSMDPTNTGELFF
clone size: -; V gene: TRBV27; D gene: TRBD1; J gene: TRBJ2-1; CDR3 DNA: TGTGCCGGCAGTTTACAGGGGGCAGCGGGGTCCTACAATGAGCAGTTCTTC; CDR3 protein: CAGSLQGAAGSYNEQFF
clone size: many; V gene: TRBV2; D gene: -; J gene: TRBJ2-5; CDR3 DNA: TGTGCCAGCAGTGACTGGACTGTTCAAGAGACCCAGTACTTC; CDR3 protein: CASSDWTVQETQYF
clone size: many; V gene: TRBV5-1; D gene: -; J gene: TRBJ2-3; CDR3 DNA: TGCGCCAGTGGGGCAAGGACAGATACGCAGTATTTT; CDR3 protein: CASGARTDTQYF
clone size: few; V gene: TRBV20-1; D gene: TRBD2; J gene: TRBJ2-1; CDR3 DNA: TGCAGTGCTAGGGGGGTTAGCGGGTCCTACAATGAGCAGTTCTTC; CDR3 protein: CSARGVSGSYNEQFF
clone size: once; V gene: TRBV6-1; D gene: -; J gene: TRBJ1-6; CDR3 DNA: TGTGCCAGCAGTGGGGGGGCGCGAAATTCACCCCTCCACTTT; CDR3 protein: CASSGGARNSPLHF
clone size: -; V gene: TRBV7-8; D gene: -; J gene: TRBJ2-1; CDR3 DNA: TGTGCCTGGAGTGTATCCGACAATGAGCAGTTCTTC; CDR3 protein: CAWSVSDNEQFF
clone size: many; V gene: TRBV12-3/TRBV12-4; D gene: -; J gene: TRBJ2-2; CDR3 DNA: TGTGCCAGCAGGCCCCAGGGAGCCCTAAGGCTCGCAGAGCTGTTTTTT; CDR3 protein: CASRPQGALRLAELFF
clone size: -; V gene: TRBV2; D gene: -; J gene: TRBJ2-1; CDR3 DNA: TGTGCCAGCAGTGATGGAGGCGTCAATGAGCAGTTCTTC; CDR3 protein: CASSDGGVNEQFF
clone size: -; V gene: TRBV3-1; D gene: TRBD1; J gene: TRBJ1-2; CDR3 DNA: TGTGCCAGCACCCAGGGGGCACGGAGCTATGGCTACACCTTC; CDR3 protein: CASTQGARSYGYTF
clone size: -; V gene: TRBV15; D gene: TRBD2; J gene: TRBJ2-7; CDR3 DNA: TGTGCCACCAGCACTACCCCTCTAGCGGGAGAGGACAAGGAGCAGTACTTC; CDR3 protein: CATSTTPLAGEDKEQYF
clone size: -; V gene: TRBV18; D gene: -; J gene: TRBJ2-7; CDR3 DNA: TGTGCTTCCCTGCTAGGGGTCCACGAGCAGTACTTC; CDR3 protein: CASLLGVHEQYF
clone size: many; V gene: TRBV6-6; D gene: TRBD1; J gene: TRBJ2-2; CDR3 DNA: TGTGCCAGCAGTTACTCGGGACAGCTGAACACCGGGGAGCTGTTTTTT; CDR3 protein: CASSYSGQLNTGELFF
clone size: -; V gene: TRBV7-9; D gene: TRBD1; J gene: TRBJ1-4; CDR3 DNA: TGTGCCAGCAGTTTAGGACAGGGGGCAACTAATGAAAAACTGTTTTTT; CDR3 protein: CASSLGQGATNEKLFF
clone size: many; V gene: TRBV6-5; D gene: TRBD1; J gene: TRBJ2-7; CDR3 DNA: TGTGCCAGCAGTTACAGGGGACAGGCCTACGAGCAGTACTTC; CDR3 protein: CASSYRGQAYEQYF
clone size: -; V gene: TRBV7-3; D gene: TRBD1; J gene: TRBJ2-5; CDR3 DNA: TGTGCCAGCAGCTTCGTCCCGGGACAGGGGAGTAATTTTGAGACCCAGTACTTC; CDR3 protein: CASSFVPGQGSNFETQYF
clone size: -; V gene: TRBV6-1; D gene: -; J gene: TRBJ2-5; CDR3 DNA: TGTGCCAGCAGGACGTCGGAGACCCAGTACTTC; CDR3 protein: CASRTSETQYF
clone size: many; V gene: TRBV12-3/TRBV12-4; D gene: TRBD1; J gene: TRBJ1-4; CDR3 DNA: TGTGCCAGCAGGTCGTCCGGGACAGGGAATGAAAAACTGTTTTTT; CDR3 protein: CASRSSGTGNEKLFF
clone size: many; V gene: TRBV4-1; D gene: -; J gene: TRBJ2-1; CDR3 DNA: TGCGCCAGCAGCCACCTAGAGATCAATGAGCAGTTCTTC; CDR3 protein: CASSHLEINEQFF
clone size: many; V gene: TRBV20-1; D gene: -; J gene: TRBJ1-2; CDR3 DNA: TGCAGTGCTCCAGGGGACGGCTATGGCTACACCTTC; CDR3 protein: CSAPGDGYGYTF
clone size: many; V gene: TRBV29-1; D gene: -; J gene: TRBJ2-3; CDR3 DNA: TGCAGCGTCCCGGGACGCACAGATACGCAGTATTTT; CDR3 protein: CSVPGRTDTQYF
clone size: -; V gene: TRBV7-9; D gene: -; J gene: TRBJ1-4; CDR3 DNA: TGTGCCAGCAGCGGGGGAAATGGCCCTAATGAAAAACTGTTTTTT; CDR3 protein: CASSGGNGPNEKLFF
clone size: -; V gene: TRBV29-1; D gene: -; J gene: TRBJ2-2; CDR3 DNA: -; CDR3 protein: CSVEVEGPYEQYFGELFF
clone size: many; V gene: TRBV7-3; D gene: TRBD1; J gene: TRBJ1-6; CDR3 DNA: TGTGCCAGCAGCTTAGACAGGGGATATAATTCACCCCTCCACTTT; CDR3 protein: CASSLDRGYNSPLHF
clone size: -; V gene: TRBV19; D gene: TRBD1; J gene: TRBJ2-7; CDR3 DNA: TGTGCCAGTAGTCCGAACACAGGGGGTGGCCACGAGCAGTACTTC; CDR3 protein: CASSPNTGGGHEQYF
clone size: -; V gene: TRBV28; D gene: -; J gene: TRBJ2-1; CDR3 DNA: TGTGCCAGCAGCCTAATCTTCTATAGCGAGACCTCCTACAATGAGCAGTTCTTC; CDR3 protein: CASSLIFYSETSYNEQFF
clone size: many; V gene: TRBV7-9; D gene: TRBD1; J gene: TRBJ2-7; CDR3 DNA: TGTGCCAGTGGGGGATCCTGGGTCACGGACAGGCGCTCCTACGAGCAGTACTTC; CDR3 protein: CASGGSWVTDRRSYEQYF
clone size: many; V gene: TRBV20-1; D gene: -; J gene: TRBJ1-3; CDR3 DNA: TGCAGTGTGCGCGGGCCCTCTGGAAACACCATATATTTT; CDR3 protein: CSVRGPSGNTIYF
clone size: many; V gene: TRBV12-3/TRBV12-4; D gene: TRBD2; J gene: TRBJ2-7; CDR3 DNA: TGTGCCAGCAGTCACTATAGCGGGGGGGCTGGGGAGCAGTACTTC; CDR3 protein: CASSHYSGGAGEQYF
clone size: -; V gene: TRBV5-4; D gene: TRBD1; J gene: TRBJ2-7; CDR3 DNA: TGCGCCAGCAGCTTGGTAGGGGGCCCCTACGAGCAGTACTTC; CDR3 protein: CASSLVGGPYEQYF
clone size: -; V gene: TRBV7-2; D gene: -; J gene: TRBJ2-7; CDR3 DNA: TGTGCCAGCAGCCTCCAACCTCTGGGGAAGTGGGAGCAGTACTTC; CDR3 protein: CASSLQPLGKWEQYF